Listed here are 5 T cell receptor beta chains from one sample, sequenced in a study of blood T cell repertoires in COVID-19. Libraries were prepared by immunoSEQ multiplex PCR; TCRdb keeps only in-frame clonotypes and omits some of them. The repertoire has more than 250,000 clones, 80% to 90% of them found once; the top ten carry 1%. Sequenced material: peripheral blood. The receptors were gathered from a man aged 45-65 years with active or convalescent COVID-19.

The chain recombines TRBV3-1 (or the pseudogene TRBV3-2) with TRBJ2-2; 8 bases align to TRBD1. Germline values: CDR1 LGHDT, CDR2 YNNKEL (reference sequence). Trimming at V came to 8 bases and at J to 0 bases, leaving 11 bases not matched to a gene. The CDR3 contains 17 residues. The CDR3 reads CASPSRTGPPNTGELFF. The DNA for the CDR3 is TGTGCCAGCCCCTCCCGGACAGGGCCACCGAACACCGGGGAGCTGTTTTTT.

The genes are TRBV11-2 and TRBJ2-2; the D is unclear. V was trimmed by 3 bases and J by 6 bases, leaving 11 bases between them. Germline CDR1 is SGHAT and CDR2 is FQNNGV. The CDR3 has 14 residues. The CDR3 loop is CASSFGSVAGELFF. As DNA, the CDR3 is TGTGCCAGCAGCTTCGGTTCGGTTGCCGGGGAGCTGTTTTTT.

J is TRBJ1-4 and V is TRBV4-1, with no clear D. Per the germline V gene, CDR1 is MGHRA and CDR2 is YSYEKL. CDR3 size: 16 residues. V lost 4 bases and J 3 bases, leaving 15 bases between the germline ends. The CDR3 protein is CASSRGGAVANEKLFF. The CDR3 nucleotides read TGCGCCAGCAGCCGGGGAGGCGCGGTAGCTAATGAAAAACTGTTTTTT.

This clone came up once. The chain employs TRBV6-1 and TRBJ2-1; D is uncertain. Looked up from germline, CDR1 is MNHNS and CDR2 is SASEGT. V lost 3 bases and J lost 10, with 13 bases in between. This CDR3 is built from 13 residues. CDR3 sequence: CASSEYPTGEQFF. CDR3 DNA sequence: TGTGCCAGCAGTGAGTACCCCACCGGGGAGCAGTTCTTC.

This chain uses TRBV5-1 with TRBJ2-5; 8 positions match TRBD2. The J segment lost 5 bases and the V segment lost 6 bases, leaving 12 bases of the junction unmatched. CDR3 length equals 15 residues. CDR1 is SGHRS and CDR2 is YFSETQ in the germline V gene. The CDR3 sequence: CASTQTRGGGETQYF. The CDR3 nucleotides are TGCGCCAGCACCCAGACCCGGGGGGGCGGGGAGACCCAGTACTTC.